This T cell receptor beta chain was observed in a study of blood T cell repertoires in COVID-19. Study overall: Samples taken during acute and convalescent COVID-19 were collected in the United States, Italy and Spain. PBMCs, B-cell-depleted T cells, or T cells were the source of the cDNA or gDNA that made up the material.

Per the authors' pipeline: Reference gene primer amplification yielded estimated nucleated cell counts. Assay: immunoSEQ multiplex PCR; the TCRdb copy retains only in-frame clones and omits some. V and J calls plus clone size are reproduced from that table; the DNA served to infer D and trimming. Of 130,000 to 150,000 clones detected, approximately 80% appear once; the ten largest clones hold about 5%. The CDR3 is 15 amino acids. The V end was cut by 4 bases, the J end by 6 bases, with 18 bases between. Germline V gene data show CDR1 as SEHNR and CDR2 as FQNEAQ (reference sequence). The receptor's source is a woman aged 50 to 60 with acute or convalescent COVID-19. Sequenced input: peripheral blood. The genes are TRBV7-9 and TRBJ2-5; D may be TRBD1 (6 bases). This CDR3 is CASSSGPGVGKTQYF. CDR3 nucleotide sequence: TGTGCCAGCAGCTCCGGACCAGGGGTCGGGAAGACCCAGTACTTC. Full variable domain (outside the CDR3, taken from reference TRBV7-9 and TRBJ2-5): DTGVSQNPRHKITKRGQNVTFRCDPISEHNRLYWYRQTLGQGPEFLTYFQNEAQLEKSRLLSDRFSAERPKGSFSTLEIQRTEQGDSAMYLCASSSGPGVGKTQYFGPGTRLLVL.